Included here is one T cell receptor beta chain sequence, with context. Its target is not known. MiXCR, run by TCRdb on the reads, gives a single entry per CDR3 protein. The table records approximately 500,000 distinct CDR3 sequences, about 15% of them present only once. From germline, CDR1 is MGHDK and CDR2 SYGVNS. The CDR3 spans 15 residues. The V end lost 1 base, the J end lost 2 bases, and 9 bases lay between the germline ends. This sample was included in a study of T cell repertoires in cytomegalovirus infection. Study summary: In public TCR beta signatures, there were indications of both CMV infection and matching HLA type.

Regarding the study as a whole: The response measured ex vivo was dominated by TCR beta clonotypes (HLA-C-restricted and CMV-specific). People with CMV and the relevant HLA were identified by cumulative public TCR beta family frequency.

This TCR was sampled from a human donor in good health (CMV status not recorded). Some clones in this sample may be carry-over from other donors' samples. The sample consisted of CD8+ T cells from PBMCs. The chain carries TRBV25-1 and TRBJ1-5; D is undetermined. In nucleotides, the CDR3 is TGTGCCAGCAGTGAATCGGGGAAGGGCAATCAGCCCCAGCATTTT. It encodes CASSESGKGNQPQHF. The full variable domain, rest sourced from reference TRBV25-1 and TRBJ1-5, is EADIYQTPRYLVIGTGKKITLECSQTMGHDKMYWYQQDPGMELHLIHYSYGVNSTEKGDLSSESTVSRIRTEHFPLTLESARPSHTSQYLCASSESGKGNQPQHFGDGTRLSIL.